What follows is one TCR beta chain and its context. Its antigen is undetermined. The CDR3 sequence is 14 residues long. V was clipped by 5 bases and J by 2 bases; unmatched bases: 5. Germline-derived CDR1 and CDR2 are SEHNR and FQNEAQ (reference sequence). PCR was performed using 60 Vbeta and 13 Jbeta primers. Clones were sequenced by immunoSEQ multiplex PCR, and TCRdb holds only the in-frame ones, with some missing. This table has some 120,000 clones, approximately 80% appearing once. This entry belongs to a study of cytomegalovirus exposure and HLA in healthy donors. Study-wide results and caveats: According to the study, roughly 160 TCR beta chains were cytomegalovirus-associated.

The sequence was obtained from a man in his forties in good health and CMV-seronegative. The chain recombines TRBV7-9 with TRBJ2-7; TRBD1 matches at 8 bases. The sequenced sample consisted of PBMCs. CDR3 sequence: CASSLQGGTYEQYF. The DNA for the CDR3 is TGTGCCAGCAGCCTACAGGGGGGCACCTACGAGCAGTACTTC.